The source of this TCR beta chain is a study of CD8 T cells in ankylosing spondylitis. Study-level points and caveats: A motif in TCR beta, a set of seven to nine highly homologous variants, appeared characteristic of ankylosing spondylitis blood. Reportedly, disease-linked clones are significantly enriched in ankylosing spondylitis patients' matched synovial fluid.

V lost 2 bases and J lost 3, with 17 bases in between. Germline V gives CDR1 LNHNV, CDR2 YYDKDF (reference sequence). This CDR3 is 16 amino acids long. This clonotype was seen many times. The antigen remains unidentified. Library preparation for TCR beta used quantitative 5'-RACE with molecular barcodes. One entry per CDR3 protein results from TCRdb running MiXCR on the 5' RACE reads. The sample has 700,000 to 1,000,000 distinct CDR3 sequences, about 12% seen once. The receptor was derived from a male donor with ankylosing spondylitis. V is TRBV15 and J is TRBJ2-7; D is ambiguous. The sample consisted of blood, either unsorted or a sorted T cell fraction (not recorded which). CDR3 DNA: TGTGCCACCAGCAGAACGCAAGAGTTGGCCCTCTACGAGCAGTACTTC. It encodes CATSRTQELALYEQYF.